These 31 T cell receptor beta chains came from one sample sequenced in a study of response to subunit inactivated influenza vaccine. TCRdb re-called the RT-PCR reads through MiXCR, storing one row per CDR3 protein. This table holds more than 700,000 distinct CDR3 sequences, around 20% found once. The sequences come from PBMCs from blood, collected 5 days after vaccination. The receptors derive from a man aged 50-60 years who received an inactivated influenza vaccine.

The genes are TRBV28 and TRBJ2-1, with D maybe TRBD1 (6 bases). Trimming left V 10 bases short and J 3 bases short, with 16 bases between. This CDR3 is 14 amino acids long. Germline lookup yields CDR1 MDHEN and CDR2 SYDVKM. CDR3 DNA: TGTGCCACTCGAACCGGACAGAACTACAATGAGCAGTTCTTC. Translated: CATRTGQNYNEQFF.

This clonotype was counted between two and nine times. This chain links TRBV29-1 with TRBJ1-3; unclear D gene. Germline V gives CDR1 SQVTM, CDR2 ANQGSEA. Trimming took 6 bases from V and 2 from J, leaving 11 bases between them. The CDR3 loop spans 13 amino acids. The CDR3 region has the DNA TGCAGCGTCCTCTCGGGGACTGGAAACACCATATATTTT. Its translation: CSVLSGTGNTIYF.

This clonotype was seen many times. The chain joins TRBV20-1 to TRBJ2-4; D may be TRBD2 (6 bases). Trimming cost V 3 bases and J 7 bases, with 16 bases left between them. This CDR3 has 14 residues. From germline, CDR1 is DFQATT and CDR2 SNEGSKA (reference sequence). CDR3 loop: CSASTGGVRNIQYF. The CDR3 DNA sequence: TGCAGTGCTAGTACCGGCGGGGTTAGGAACATTCAGTACTTC.

This clonotype has a handful of counts. This chain uses TRBV6-2 or TRBV6-3 with TRBJ2-2; 8 bases match TRBD1. V gave up 0 bases and J gave up 3 bases; unmatched junction bases: 6. Germline V gives CDR1 MNHEY, CDR2 SVGEGT. CDR3 length: 17 residues. CDR3 DNA sequence: TGTGCCAGCAGTTACTCACCCGGGACAGGATACACCGGGGAGCTGTTTTTT. It is translated as CASSYSPGTGYTGELFF.

The chain links TRBV3-1 to TRBJ2-7; tentative D call: TRBD1 (5 bases). This CDR3 region has 15 residues. The ends were cut back, 3 bases at V and 5 bases at J, with 17 bases in the middle. Germline V CDR1 and CDR2: LGHDT, YNNKEL (reference sequence). The CDR3 DNA sequence: TGTGCCAGCAGCCACCATAATCGGCAGGGCCACGAGCAGTACTTC. Translating gives CASSHHNRQGHEQYF.

V is TRBV4-3 and J is TRBJ2-4; D might be TRBD1 (5 bases). This CDR3 is built from 15 residues. Germline assignment: CDR1 LGHNA and CDR2 YSLEER. Trimming took off 0 bases at V and 5 bases at J, with 11 bases between the two ends. The CDR3 nucleotides are TGCGCCAGCAGCCAAGAGCCAGGGCTACAAAACATTCAGTACTTC. Translated, it gives CASSQEPGLQNIQYF.

This clonotype was counted a few times. The V and J genes are TRBV9 and TRBJ1-5; no definite D call. CDR3 length equals 15 residues. Germline values: CDR1 SGDLS, CDR2 YYNGEE. The V and J ends lost 0 bases and 4 bases respectively, with 11 bases between them. The CDR3 region has the DNA TGTGCCAGCAGCGTAGAATTGAGGAAGAATCAGCCCCAGCATTTT. This translates into CASSVELRKNQPQHF.

This clonotype was counted at least ten times. The rearrangement uses TRBV20-1 and TRBJ2-1, with TRBD2 identical over 7 bases. This CDR3 is 15 amino acids long. CDR1 and CDR2 from the germline V gene are DFQATT and SNEGSKA (reference sequence). After removal of 0 bases from V and 3 bases from J, the junction contained 5 bases not matched to a gene. The CDR3 here is CSARDLADHYNEQFF. The CDR3 nucleotides are TGCAGTGCTAGAGATCTAGCGGACCACTACAATGAGCAGTTCTTC.

In its sample, this clonotype was seen a few times. J is TRBJ1-5 and V is TRBV7-2; D is ambiguous. There are 14 residues in the CDR3. From germline, CDR1 is SGHTA and CDR2 FQGNSA. V was clipped by 5 bases and J by 0 bases, with 8 bases between them. The CDR3 protein is CASSLTPSNQPQHF. The DNA of the CDR3 is TGTGCCAGCAGCCTTACACCTAGCAATCAGCCCCAGCATTTT.

The sample holds a few counts of this clonotype. V usage is TRBV5-5 and J usage is TRBJ1-5; D is unclear. In germline, CDR1 is SGHKS, CDR2 YYEKEE (reference sequence). V shed 0 bases and J shed 7 bases, with 14 bases lying between them. CDR3 length equals 15 residues. The CDR3 spells CASSLARSLGQPQHF. The CDR3 region has the DNA TGTGCCAGCAGCTTGGCGCGAAGCCTGGGGCAGCCCCAGCATTTT.

The chain recombines TRBV29-1 with TRBJ2-5, with unresolved D. The CDR3 sequence is 14 residues long. V was trimmed by 1 base and J by 5 bases, leaving 14 bases between them. CDR1 SQVTM and CDR2 ANQGSEA come from the germline V gene. The CDR3 here is CSVEAIRDRETQYF. The CDR3 DNA follows: TGCAGCGTTGAAGCCATCCGTGATAGGGAGACCCAGTACTTC.

This clonotype was counted only a few times. The chain links TRBV4-3 to TRBJ2-3; D assignment may be TRBD1 or TRBD2 (6 bases each). Trimming pared 0 bases from V and 4 bases from J, leaving 17 bases between. Germline CDR1 is LGHNA and CDR2 is YSLEER. The CDR3 spans 17 residues. The CDR3 is CASSQDGLPGGPDTQYF. CDR3 bases: TGCGCCAGCAGCCAAGACGGGCTCCCCGGGGGCCCAGATACGCAGTATTTT.

The chain employs TRBV4-2 and TRBJ2-6; D not resolved. Germline V gene data show CDR1 as LGHNA and CDR2 as YNFKEQ. CDR3 size: 13 residues. Trimming pared 7 bases from V and 1 base from J, leaving 5 bases between. This CDR3 reads CASMLSGANVLTF. CDR3 bases: TGTGCCAGCATGCTGTCTGGGGCCAACGTCCTGACTTTC.

This clonotype was counted a few times. The CDR3 nucleotides are TGCAGTGCTTCGGGACCAGGGGGCTCCTACGAGCAGTACTTC. It encodes CSASGPGGSYEQYF. J is TRBJ2-7 and V is TRBV20-1; 7 bases match TRBD1. Germline values: CDR1 DFQATT, CDR2 SNEGSKA (reference sequence). V trimming: 5 bases; J trimming: 0 bases; junction bases outside the gene matches: 7. The CDR3 consists of 14 residues.

The chain uses TRBV28 and TRBJ2-4, with TRBD1 as a possible D gene (6 bases). Trimming pared 2 bases from V and 8 bases from J, leaving 13 bases between. Germline CDR1 reads MDHEN; CDR2 reads SYDVKM. The CDR3 runs 14 residues. The CDR3 sequence: CASSLKGVVDIQYF. The DNA for the CDR3 is TGTGCCAGCAGTTTAAAGGGGGTAGTGGACATTCAGTACTTC.

The J gene is TRBJ1-1, the V gene TRBV12-3 or TRBV12-4, with TRBD1 as a possible D gene (5 bases). The CDR3 runs to 12 residues. Deletions cut 5 bases from V and 7 bases from J, with 11 bases between. CDR3 loop: CASSLNRYEAFF. The CDR3 DNA reads as TGTGCCAGCAGTCTCAACAGGTATGAAGCTTTCTTT.

The chain joins TRBV4-3 to TRBJ2-1; 10 bases are a match to TRBD2. V shed 0 bases, J shed 4 bases, and the junction held 6 bases outside the gene matches. CDR3 length: 17 residues. Germline values: CDR1 LGHNA, CDR2 YSLEER. The CDR3 sequence is CASSQEPAGGGYNEQFF. The CDR3 DNA reads TGCGCCAGCAGCCAAGAACCAGCGGGAGGGGGTTACAATGAGCAGTTCTTC.

In DNA form, the CDR3 reads TGTGCCAGCAGCCAAGTAATGGGTTCAGGGACCTACGAGCAGTACTTC. This sequence encodes CASSQVMGSGTYEQYF. The chain joins TRBV4-2 to TRBJ2-7, with D possibly being TRBD1 (5 bases). The germline gives CDR1 LGHNA, CDR2 YNFKEQ. The CDR3 is 16 residues long. Trimming removed 1 base from V and 2 bases from J, with 15 bases in between.

The chain couples TRBV9 to TRBJ2-3, with 8 bases identical to TRBD2. CDR1 and CDR2 (germline): SGDLS, YYNGEE. CDR3 length equals 16 residues. J was trimmed by 3 bases and V by 5 bases; bases with no gene match: 11. This CDR3 is CASSASSGFATDTQYF. CDR3 sequence (DNA): TGTGCCAGCAGTGCATCTAGCGGGTTCGCTACAGATACGCAGTATTTT.

This clonotype was detected only a few times. V usage is TRBV18 and J usage is TRBJ1-3; perhaps TRBD1 as D (5 bases). Germline loops: CDR1 KGHSH, CDR2 LQKENI. V was trimmed by 2 bases and J by 4 bases, leaving 9 bases between them. This CDR3 has 14 amino acids. CDR3 amino acids: CASSPLAGGNTIYF. The CDR3 DNA follows: TGTGCCAGCTCACCATTGGCAGGGGGAAACACCATATATTTT.

This chain uses TRBV11-2 with TRBJ2-3; D tentatively reads TRBD1 or TRBD2 (5 bases each). Trimming pared 6 bases from V and 8 bases from J, leaving 12 bases between. The germline gives CDR1 SGHAT, CDR2 FQNNGV. The CDR3 runs to 12 residues. The CDR3 bases are TGTGCCAGCAGGCCCCCCGGGGCTACGCAGTATTTT. Amino acids: CASRPPGATQYF.

V gene TRBV4-2 combines with J gene TRBJ2-3; D is ambiguous. This CDR3 region has 17 residues. CDR1 is LGHNA, CDR2 YNFKEQ, per germline. V was pared by 0 bases and J by 7 bases, with 20 bases between. The CDR3 bases are TGTGCCAGCAGCCAAGATGGCGGAACCGGAACATTGAATACGCAGTATTTT. Amino acid sequence: CASSQDGGTGTLNTQYF.

This clonotype was seen a handful of times. The CDR3 region is CASSFATDTQYF. CDR3 nucleotides: TGTGCCAGCAGTTTTGCCACAGATACGCAGTATTTT. The J gene is TRBJ2-3, the V gene TRBV12-3 or TRBV12-4; no firm D call. The CDR3 length is 12 residues. V was clipped by 3 bases and J by 2 bases, with 3 bases between them.

This chain connects TRBV7-2 to TRBJ2-7; 10 nucleotides match TRBD2. Germline V CDR1 and CDR2: SGHTA, FQGNSA. CDR3 length: 17 residues. With V trimmed by 5 bases and J by 0 bases, 10 bases remained unmatched. This chain's CDR3 is CASSPGLAGDDSYEQYF. CDR3 sequence (DNA): TGTGCCAGCAGCCCGGGGCTAGCGGGGGACGACTCCTACGAGCAGTACTTC.

This clonotype came up many times. V and J are TRBV20-1 and TRBJ2-3, with D maybe TRBD2 (5 bases). This CDR3 is built from 13 residues. Deletions cut 6 bases from V and 2 bases from J, with 12 bases between. Germline V lookup: CDR1 DFQATT, CDR2 SNEGSKA (reference sequence). CDR3 protein: CSARAVPTDTQYF. In DNA, the CDR3 is TGCAGTGCACGAGCGGTCCCCACAGATACGCAGTATTTT.

This clonotype showed up just a few times. V gene TRBV20-1 combines with J gene TRBJ2-1; the D gene is possibly TRBD2 (6 bases). This CDR3 comprises 15 residues. Trimming took off 6 bases at V and 0 bases at J, with 15 bases between the two ends. Germline V gives CDR1 DFQATT, CDR2 SNEGSKA (reference sequence). The CDR3 bases are TGCAGTGCCCAACGCGGAGGGAGCTCCTACAATGAGCAGTTCTTC. This codes for CSAQRGGSSYNEQFF.

J is TRBJ2-7 and V is TRBV10-3; D possibly corresponds to TRBD1 (5 bases). The CDR3 has 14 amino acids. Trimming removed 3 bases from V and 2 bases from J, with 11 bases in between. Germline CDR1 and CDR2: ENHRY and SYGVKD. The CDR3 loop reads CAISENRLAYEQYF. The CDR3 DNA is TGTGCCATCAGTGAAAACAGGTTAGCCTACGAGCAGTACTTC.

For the CDR3, the DNA is TGTGCCAGTAGTGTGACTAGCGGGACGGTCTACGAGCAGTACTTC. It yields the protein CASSVTSGTVYEQYF. This chain joins TRBV19 and TRBJ2-7, with 11 bases identical to TRBD2. The V gene's germline CDR1 is LNHDA and CDR2 SQIVND (reference sequence). The CDR3 is made up of 15 amino acids. Trimming took 5 bases from V and 3 from J; bases not matched to a gene: 6.

This clonotype was recorded only once. The chain joins TRBV7-9 to TRBJ2-5; 9 nucleotides align to TRBD1. Germline loops: CDR1 SEHNR, CDR2 FQNEAQ (reference sequence). J lost 2 bases, V lost 1 base, and 2 bases had no gene match. This CDR3 region has 15 residues. This CDR3 is CASSLGGQGQETQYF. DNA of the CDR3: TGTGCCAGCAGCTTAGGGGGACAGGGTCAAGAGACCCAGTACTTC.

This clonotype occurred a few times. The V call is TRBV10-3, the J call TRBJ2-3; 13 bases are a match to TRBD2. This CDR3 region has 14 residues. Germline V gives CDR1 ENHRY, CDR2 SYGVKD. J was trimmed by 3 bases and V by 10 bases; bases with no gene match: 4. The CDR3 region has the DNA TGTGCCACATGGACTAGCGGGAGTACAGATACGCAGTATTTT. Translating gives CATWTSGSTDTQYF.

Points on this clonotype: Sequence at one end of the junction differs from germline and may be a read error. The chain is built from TRBV7-9 and TRBJ2-1; D is possibly TRBD2 (5 bases). The CDR3 extends over 16 amino acids. Germline assignment: CDR1 SEHNR and CDR2 FQNEAQ (reference sequence). In DNA, the CDR3 is TGTGCCAGCAGCCCCCTTTTTGAGCGGCCCTACAATGAGCAGTCCTTC. Its translation: CASSPLFERPYNEQSF.